These 30 T cell receptor beta chains were sequenced from one sample in a study of identical twins (dated by TCRdb to about 2016). The library came from 5' RACE. The sequencing machine was an Illumina HiSeq 2000. TCRdb reprocessing: public reads trimmed at Q25 with fastp, clones called with MiXCR, in-frame beta chains kept. Each entry is one CDR3 protein sequence, shown with its most common DNA and genes. The sample contains 300,000 to 400,000 distinct CDR3 sequences, around 9.7% of them found a single time. The ten biggest clones cover under 9.5% of the sample. Sequencing was performed on naive T cells sorted from blood. The label giving this sample's cell subset or site can be read as: cells isolated with a human naive T-cell isolation kit. These TCRs come from a woman between 45 and 65 years old in good health.

To note about this clonotype: Possible read error: a much larger clone is one base away. The CDR3 does not close with the conserved phenylalanine or tryptophan, likely indicating a read error. The V gene is TRBV12-3 or TRBV12-4, the J gene TRBJ2-3; TRBD2 agrees at 9 bases. V lost 5 bases to trimming and J lost 6 bases; unmatched junction nucleotides: 9. The CDR3 is 15 amino acids. The CDR3 loop is CASSDPGLAKDTQYI. DNA of the CDR3: TGTGCCAGCAGTGACCCGGGACTAGCAAAGGATACGCAGTATATT.

A remark on this clonotype: A much more abundant neighbour one base away suggests this may be a read error. The chain uses TRBV7-9 and TRBJ2-5, with a tentative D call TRBD1 (5 bases). The J call may be in error: the DNA end matches TRBJ2-1 better. This CDR3 is built from 16 residues. CDR1 and CDR2 (germline): SEHNR, FQNEAQ (reference sequence). CDR3 in amino acids: CASSQTQQELQETQFF. The CDR3 nucleotides are TGTGCCAGCAGCCAAACCCAACAGGAGCTCCAAGAGACCCAGTTCTTC.

The table lists this clonotype with many counts. CDR3 residues: CASSQQGLAKNIQYF. Here the CDR3 DNA reads TGTGCCAGCAGCCAACAGGGGCTAGCCAAAAACATTCAGTACTTC. The chain carries TRBV14 and TRBJ2-4; D is possibly TRBD1 (6 bases). This CDR3 comprises 15 residues. Germline V gene lookup returns CDR1 SGHDN and CDR2 FVKESK. Trimming stripped 2 bases from V and 0 bases from J, with 8 bases between.

Note on this clonotype: The junction differs from germline at one of its ends, possibly a read error. This chain links TRBV4-1 with TRBJ2-1; 11 bases align to TRBD2. The CDR3 runs to 16 residues. Germline CDR1 and CDR2: MGHRA and YSYEKL. CDR3 sequence: CASSQEGSGRAYERFF. In DNA form, the CDR3 reads TGCGCCAGCAGCCAAGAGGGTAGCGGGAGGGCGTATGAGCGGTTCTTC.

The table lists this clonotype with many counts. The chain links TRBV12-3 or TRBV12-4 to TRBJ1-5; TRBD1 is a possible D gene (6 bases). The V end lost 6 bases, the J end lost 12 bases, and 30 bases lay between the germline ends. The length of the CDR3 is 17 residues. DNA of the CDR3: TGTGCCAGCAGCCTTAACAGGGCAAGACTCGGCAAGGAGGTCCAGCATTTT. Its translation: CASSLNRARLGKEVQHF.

The sample holds a few counts of this clonotype. In nucleotides, the CDR3 is TGTGCCAGCAGCCACGAGGGGAACTATGGCTACACCTTC. Residues: CASSHEGNYGYTF. V is TRBV3-1 and J is TRBJ1-2, with D possibly being TRBD1 (5 bases). Germline-derived CDR1 and CDR2 are LGHDT and YNNKEL (reference sequence). Trimming left V 3 bases short and J 2 bases short, with 7 bases between. The CDR3 contains 13 residues. Supplemented by reference TRBV3-1 and TRBJ1-2, the full variable domain reads DTAVSQTPKYLVTQMGNDKSIKCEQNLGHDTMYWYKQDSKKFLKIMFSYNNKELIINETVPNRFSPKSPDKAHLNLHINSLELGDSAVYFCASSHEGNYGYTFGSGTRLTVV.

This clonotype has at least ten counts. The chain carries TRBV11-2 and TRBJ2-2; 10 bases are a match to TRBD2. This CDR3 has 16 amino acids. Germline V gene sequence: CDR1 SGHAT, CDR2 FQNNGV. V lost 6 bases and J lost 7; bases outside the gene matches: 11. In DNA, the CDR3 is TGTGCCAGCAGGCCCAGCAGCGGGAGGGCCGGCGGGGAGCTGTTTTTT. This translates into CASRPSSGRAGGELFF.

This clonotype was seen a few times. The chain employs TRBV27 and TRBJ2-2, with D maybe TRBD1 (6 bases). Between the trimmed V and J ends, which lost 5 bases and 3 bases, there was a span of 13 bases. The CDR3 has 15 residues. Germline CDR1 reads MNHEY; CDR2 reads SMNVEV (reference sequence). CDR3 DNA: TGTGCCAGCAGTCTTCAGGGGCGGGACACCGGGGAGCTGTTTTTT. This translates into CASSLQGRDTGELFF.

Only a few counts were recorded for this clonotype. The chain joins TRBV30 to TRBJ2-1, with a weak D call TRBD2 (5 bases). Germline V CDR1 and CDR2: GTSNPN, SVGIG (reference sequence). V was clipped by 2 bases and J by 8 bases, with 10 bases between them. The CDR3 is 12 amino acids. CDR3 in DNA: TGTGCCTGGAGTAAAGCGGTCTATGAGCAGTTCTTC. Translating gives CAWSKAVYEQFF.

This chain connects TRBV27 to TRBJ2-7, with 12 bases lining up with TRBD2. With V trimmed by 7 bases and J by 3 bases, 10 bases remained unmatched. The CDR3 loop spans 16 amino acids. Germline values: CDR1 MNHEY, CDR2 SMNVEV (reference sequence). DNA of the CDR3: TGTGCCAGCAAGCCCCTAGCGGGAGGGCCTAGCTACGAGCAGTACGTC. This gives the protein CASKPLAGGPSYEQYV.

The table lists this clonotype with many counts. This sequence joins TRBV12-3 or TRBV12-4 and TRBJ2-2; 7 nucleotides match TRBD1. The trim removed 2 bases at V and 4 bases at J, leaving 4 bases unmatched. The CDR3 extends over 15 amino acids. CDR3 DNA sequence: TGTGCCAGCAGTTTAAATCCAGGGGGCACCGGGGAGCTGTTTTTT. This codes for CASSLNPGGTGELFF.

The chain couples TRBV20-1 to TRBJ2-5, with 7 positions matching TRBD2. The CDR3 extends over 17 amino acids. Germline CDR1 and CDR2: DFQATT and SNEGSKA (reference sequence). Trimming cost V 3 bases and J 0 bases; bases outside gene matches: 13. The CDR3 DNA follows: TGCAGTGCTAGGGGCCCTCGGAGAGCGGGACACCAAGAGACCCAGTACTTC. Translating it yields CSARGPRRAGHQETQYF.

This clonotype was counted at least ten times. This chain links TRBV12-3 or TRBV12-4 with TRBJ2-1; 15 positions agree with TRBD2. J lost 4 bases, V lost 4 bases, and 5 bases had no gene match. This CDR3 is built from 17 residues. The CDR3 loop is CASSSGLAGGDYNEQFF. The DNA of the CDR3 is TGTGCCAGCAGTTCAGGACTAGCGGGAGGGGATTACAATGAGCAGTTCTTC.

The rearrangement uses TRBV7-9 and TRBJ2-5, with 7 bases that match TRBD1. CDR1 is SEHNR and CDR2 is FQNEAQ in the germline V gene (reference sequence). V shed 3 bases, J shed 4 bases, and the junction held 11 bases outside the gene matches. The CDR3 spans 16 residues. CDR3 bases: TGTGCCAGCAGCTTTGGACAGGCGATCTTTGGAGAGACCCAGTACTTC. Translated, it gives CASSFGQAIFGETQYF.

In its sample, this clonotype was seen a few times. The chain carries TRBV7-6 and TRBJ2-1; D might be TRBD1 or TRBD2, each matching 5 bases. Germline V CDR1 and CDR2: SGHVS, FNYEAQ. The CDR3 totals 17 residues. Trimming left V 2 bases short and J 8 bases short, with 22 bases between. CDR3 sequence reads: CASSLSPRGPEDDEQFF. The DNA of the CDR3 is TGTGCCAGCAGCTTATCCCCTCGGGGCCCGGAGGATGATGAGCAGTTCTTC.

In this sample, this clonotype turned up many times. CDR3 bases: TGCAGTGCCCAACTAGCGGGAAGGAATGAGCAGTTCTTC. This gives the protein CSAQLAGRNEQFF. The rearrangement uses TRBV20-1 and TRBJ2-1, with TRBD2 matching over 10 bases. The CDR3 consists of 13 residues. Trimming removed 6 bases from V and 7 bases from J; junction bases left unmatched: 6. CDR1 and CDR2 (germline): DFQATT, SNEGSKA (reference sequence).

This clonotype has a handful of counts. V and J are TRBV6-2 or TRBV6-3 and TRBJ2-1, with 7 bases that match TRBD2. This CDR3 has 14 amino acids. Per the germline V gene, CDR1 is MNHEY and CDR2 is SVGEGT. Trimming took 8 bases from V and 2 from J; bases not matched to a gene: 6. CDR3 DNA: TGTGCCAGCTCTGACGGGACTACCTACAATGAGCAGTTCTTC. Amino acids: CASSDGTTYNEQFF.

This clonotype was counted only a few times. This chain joins TRBV4-2 and TRBJ2-3; TRBD2 matches at 12 bases. The CDR3 runs 17 residues. With V trimmed by 0 bases and J by 3 bases, 4 bases remained unmatched. The germline V gene encodes CDR1 LGHNA and CDR2 YNFKEQ. For the CDR3, the DNA is TGTGCCAGCAGCCAAGAGGTCCTAGCGGGAGGGACAGATACGCAGTATTTT. Protein: CASSQEVLAGGTDTQYF.

This clonotype was seen many times. The rearrangement uses TRBV5-5 and TRBJ2-1; TRBD2 might be the D (6 bases). Germline V gene lookup returns CDR1 SGHKS and CDR2 YYEKEE (reference sequence). This CDR3 is 15 amino acids long. V was cut by 4 bases and J by 4 bases, with 15 bases left in between. The CDR3: CASSPWLARYNEQFF. CDR3 nucleotide sequence: TGTGCCAGCAGCCCCTGGCTAGCGAGGTACAATGAGCAGTTCTTC.

The gene calls are TRBV29-1 and TRBJ1-2; TRBD1 agrees at 12 bases. V lost 7 bases to trimming and J lost 7 bases; unmatched junction nucleotides: 7. The CDR3 extends over 13 amino acids. Germline V gives CDR1 SQVTM, CDR2 ANQGSEA. For the CDR3, the DNA is TGCAGCGCCCCGGGACAGGGGGCACCTGGCTACACCTTC. Translating it yields CSAPGQGAPGYTF.

This clonotype was detected a few times. The J gene is TRBJ2-1, the V gene TRBV5-1, with D perhaps matching TRBD2 (5 bases). The length of the CDR3 is 14 residues. Deletions cut 4 bases from V and 5 bases from J, with 13 bases between. From germline, CDR1 is SGHRS and CDR2 YFSETQ. The CDR3 DNA reads as TGCGCCAGCAGCCTAGCCGCGGCCAACAATGAGCAGTTCTTC. This translates into CASSLAAANNEQFF.

The chain is built from TRBV3-1 and TRBJ2-3; D unclear. Deletions cut 0 bases from V and 2 bases from J, with 6 bases between. Germline V CDR1 and CDR2: LGHDT, YNNKEL (reference sequence). The CDR3 has 14 amino acids. CDR3 coding DNA: TGTGCCAGCAGCCAAGACCCTATCACAGATACGCAGTATTTT. Protein sequence: CASSQDPITDTQYF.

The rearrangement uses TRBV6-2 or TRBV6-3 and TRBJ2-7; 9 nucleotides line up with TRBD2. In germline, CDR1 is MNHEY, CDR2 SVGEGT. The CDR3 covers 14 residues. V lost 8 bases, J lost 0 bases, and 5 bases stayed unmatched. The CDR3 DNA reads TGTGCCAGCCGGCAGACTAGCGGCTCCTACGAGCAGTACGTC. It yields the protein CASRQTSGSYEQYV.

Note on this clonotype: A much larger clone is a single base away; this may be a read error. Likely a read error: the CDR3 ends without its conserved phenylalanine or tryptophan. The chain couples TRBV20-1 to TRBJ2-7, with D possibly being TRBD1 (5 bases). CDR3 length: 12 residues. The V gene's germline CDR1 is DFQATT and CDR2 SNEGSKA (reference sequence). Trimming left V 2 bases short and J 2 bases short, with 7 bases between. The CDR3 sequence: CSARSGPYEQYS. The CDR3, as DNA: TGCAGTGCTAGATCAGGGCCCTACGAGCAGTACTCC.

This rearrangement joins TRBV25-1 to TRBJ2-3; 7 nucleotides match TRBD1. This CDR3 contains 14 residues. V lost 7 bases to trimming and J lost 2 bases; unmatched junction nucleotides: 6. Germline V gives CDR1 MGHDK, CDR2 SYGVNS. Here the CDR3 DNA reads TGTGCCAGCAACCAGGGACAGCCCACAGATACGCAGTATTTT. This codes for CASNQGQPTDTQYF.

This clonotype occurred many times. The chain carries TRBV20-1 and TRBJ2-1, with TRBD2 identical over 12 bases. J gave up 7 bases and V 1 base, and 5 bases lay outside the gene matches. CDR1 is DFQATT and CDR2 is SNEGSKA in the germline V gene (reference sequence). The CDR3 covers 15 residues. The CDR3 region is CSARAPLAGGNEQFF. CDR3 sequence (DNA): TGCAGTGCTAGAGCCCCCCTAGCGGGAGGGAATGAGCAGTTCTTC.

V and J are TRBV7-9 and TRBJ2-7, with 8 bases lining up with TRBD1. Looked up from germline, CDR1 is SEHNR and CDR2 is FQNEAQ (reference sequence). The CDR3 is made up of 13 amino acids. The V and J ends lost 7 bases and 2 bases, in that order; junction bases with no gene match: 4. The CDR3 DNA sequence: TGTGCCAGCATGCGGACAGGGCCCTACGAGCAGTACTTC. Translation gives CASMRTGPYEQYF.

This clonotype has a count of ten or more. The gene calls are TRBV10-3 and TRBJ2-3; 8 nucleotides agree with TRBD2. Germline assignment: CDR1 ENHRY and CDR2 SYGVKD. With V trimmed by 0 bases and J by 4 bases, 3 bases remained unmatched. CDR3 size: 15 residues. As DNA, the CDR3 is TGTGCCATCAGTGAGTCCAGCGGGAGAGCAGATACGCAGTATTTT. Its protein is CAISESSGRADTQYF.

The chain couples TRBV5-6 to TRBJ1-5, with D possibly being TRBD1 (6 bases). The germline gives CDR1 SGHDT, CDR2 YYEEEE. V was clipped by 3 bases and J by 7 bases, with 11 bases between them. There are 13 residues in the CDR3. CDR3 nucleotide sequence: TGTGCCAGCAGCTCACAGGGAACACAGCCCCAGCATTTT. Translation gives CASSSQGTQPQHF.

This clonotype was recorded at least ten times. This chain uses TRBV5-1 with TRBJ2-5, with 9 bases matching TRBD2. This CDR3 contains 14 residues. Trimming took 0 bases from V and 4 from J; bases not matched to a gene: 1. Looked up from germline, CDR1 is SGHRS and CDR2 is YFSETQ. CDR3 in amino acids: CASSLEAGGETQYF. The CDR3 DNA is TGCGCCAGCAGCTTGGAAGCGGGAGGAGAGACCCAGTACTTC.